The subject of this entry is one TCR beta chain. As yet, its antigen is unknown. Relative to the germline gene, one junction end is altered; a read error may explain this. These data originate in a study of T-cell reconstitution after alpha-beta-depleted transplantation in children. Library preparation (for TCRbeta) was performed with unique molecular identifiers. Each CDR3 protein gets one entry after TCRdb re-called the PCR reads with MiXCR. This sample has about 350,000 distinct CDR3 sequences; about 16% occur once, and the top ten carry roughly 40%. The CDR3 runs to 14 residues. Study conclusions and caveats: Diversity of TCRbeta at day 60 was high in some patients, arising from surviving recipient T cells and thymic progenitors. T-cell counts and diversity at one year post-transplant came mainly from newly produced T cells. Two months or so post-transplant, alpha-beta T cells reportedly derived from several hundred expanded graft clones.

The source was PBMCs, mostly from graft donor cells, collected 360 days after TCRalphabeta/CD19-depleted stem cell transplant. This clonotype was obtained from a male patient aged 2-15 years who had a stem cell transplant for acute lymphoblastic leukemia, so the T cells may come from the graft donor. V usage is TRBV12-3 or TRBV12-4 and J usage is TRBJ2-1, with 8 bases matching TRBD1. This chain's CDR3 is CASSFRTGNNEQSF. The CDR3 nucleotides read TGTGCCAGCAGTTTCCGGACAGGGAACAATGAGCAGTCCTTC.